This is a list of T cell receptor beta chains from one sample in a study of memory CD4+ T cells and cytomegalovirus serostatus. Clones were read by immunoSEQ multiplex PCR, and TCRdb kept only the in-frame ones, dropping some. The sample carries some 49,000 clones, around 80% recorded once. Source material: memory CD4+ T cells from blood. The receptors shown here come from an adult in good health and CMV-seronegative. Both conserved end residues are part of each CDR3. D genes are given only for firm matches. A clone size is listed for some rows: how often the clone was seen (once, few, many), or a class if it is expanded.

NA	TRBV7-9	NA	TRBJ2-1	CASSPRLGTLSYNEQFF	TGTGCCAGCAGCCCACGTTTGGGGACCCTCTCCTACAATGAGCAGTTCTTC
NA	TRBV5-6	NA	TRBJ1-6	CASRVGRFNSPLHF	TGTGCCAGCAGGGTGGGACGGTTTAATTCACCCCTCCACTTT
TRBD2	TRBV30	few	TRBJ2-1	CAFSGVNNEQFF	TGTGCCTTTAGCGGGGTAAACAATGAGCAGTTCTTC
NA	TRBV19	NA	TRBJ1-2	CASREDRRYGYTF	TGTGCCAGTAGGGAAGACAGGCGGTATGGCTACACCTTC
NA	TRBV28	NA	TRBJ1-4	CASSSFPRAARRDEKLFF	TGTGCCAGCAGTTCTTTCCCGCGGGCCGCGCGGAGGGATGAAAAACTGTTTTTT
TRBD1	TRBV6-1	NA	TRBJ2-4	CASSEYPGQGAKNIQYF	TGTGCCAGCAGTGAATATCCCGGACAGGGGGCCAAAAACATTCAGTACTTC
NA	TRBV7-6	few	TRBJ1-6	CASSLTDSPNSPLHF	TGTGCCAGCAGCTTAACGGACAGTCCAAATTCACCCCTCCACTTT
NA	TRBV18	NA	TRBJ2-2	CASSRGPGPSAGELFF	TGTGCCAGCTCACGGGGGCCGGGACCTTCGGCCGGGGAGCTGTTTTTT
NA	TRBV5-4	NA	TRBJ2-5	CASSMDSTRETQYF	TGTGCCAGCAGCATGGACAGCACCAGAGAGACCCAGTACTTC
TRBD1	TRBV7-9	NA	TRBJ2-3	CASRTWTGAGTDTQYF	TGTGCCAGCAGGACCTGGACAGGCGCGGGCACAGATACGCAGTATTTT
TRBD1	TRBV10-3	NA	TRBJ1-2	CAISRDSRGSYTF	TGTGCCATCTCCCGGGACAGCCGGGGGAGCTACACCTTC
NA	TRBV5-5	NA	TRBJ1-1	CASSLAVGGTEAFF	TGTGCCAGCAGCTTGGCCGTTGGGGGCACTGAAGCTTTCTTT
TRBD2	TRBV7-2	NA	TRBJ2-1	CASSPPGGAVYNEQFF	TGTGCCAGCAGCCCACCCGGGGGGGCGGTCTACAATGAGCAGTTCTTC
TRBD2	TRBV7-2	NA	TRBJ2-7	CASSPRTSGSGEQYF	TGTGCCAGCAGCCCGCGGACTAGCGGGAGTGGGGAGCAGTACTTC